The 14 T cell receptor beta chains presented below share a single source sample, sequenced in a study of spatial heterogeneity in lung cancer. MiXCR was run by TCRdb on the 5' RACE reads, yielding one entry per CDR3 protein. The profile shows tens of thousands of distinct CDR3 sequences, approximately 8% of them singletons. Time point meaning: sample taken at primary tumor resection. This material consisted of PBMCs, taken at surgery. These receptors were taken from a male donor with early-stage non-small cell lung cancer.

This clonotype was counted many times. This sequence joins TRBV9 and TRBJ2-1; D gene uncertain. The V and J ends lost 5 bases and 7 bases respectively, with 7 bases between them. The CDR3 loop spans 11 amino acids. The germline V gene has CDR1 SGDLS and CDR2 YYNGEE. The CDR3 region is CASSALNEQFF. The DNA for the CDR3 is TGTGCCAGCAGTGCTCTTAATGAGCAGTTCTTC.

The CDR3 nucleotides read TGTGCCATCGGGGGTGGCCAAGCGGGAGTAGACTACAATGAGCAGTTCTTC. Translating it yields CAIGGGQAGVDYNEQFF. V and J are TRBV10-3 and TRBJ2-1; 8 nucleotides agree with TRBD2. V was pared by 8 bases and J by 3 bases, with 15 bases of the junction left unmatched. The CDR3 is 17 amino acids. Germline CDR1 is ENHRY and CDR2 is SYGVKD.

This clonotype was recorded a few times. The rearrangement uses TRBV12-3 or TRBV12-4 and TRBJ2-7; 8 positions agree with TRBD2. With V trimmed by 5 bases and J by 2 bases, 8 bases remained unmatched. This CDR3 is built from 15 residues. Here the CDR3 DNA reads TGTGCCAGCAGTCCGGAGCGGGAGCGGGCCTACGAGCAGTACTTC. Residues: CASSPERERAYEQYF.

The V gene is TRBV14, the J gene TRBJ1-5, with TRBD1 as a possible D gene (5 bases). V gave up 5 bases and J gave up 6 bases, with 11 bases separating them. The CDR3 runs 13 residues. Per germline, CDR1 SGHDN and CDR2 FVKESK. The CDR3 protein is CASSFSGSQPQHF. Here the CDR3 DNA reads TGTGCCAGCAGCTTTTCAGGGAGTCAGCCCCAGCATTTT.

The J gene is TRBJ1-6, the V gene TRBV7-2, with 9 bases identical to TRBD1. The trim removed 3 bases at V and 4 bases at J, leaving 1 base unmatched. The CDR3 runs to 15 residues. Germline lookup yields CDR1 SGHTA and CDR2 FQGNSA. CDR3 bases: TGTGCCAGCAGCTTGGACAGGGGATATAATTCACCCCTCCACTTT. Translating it yields CASSLDRGYNSPLHF.

This clonotype has a handful of counts. The V gene is TRBV6-1, the J gene TRBJ1-5, with D possibly TRBD1 on 5 matching bases. Between the trimmed V and J ends, which lost 6 bases and 2 bases, there was a span of 14 bases. The CDR3 length is 15 residues. Germline CDR1 MNHNS, CDR2 SASEGT. DNA of the CDR3: TGTGCCAGCAGCGACAGCCCCGTACGCAATCAGCCCCAGCATTTT. It encodes CASSDSPVRNQPQHF.

This clonotype was counted many times. This sequence joins TRBV5-1 and TRBJ1-1; D is undetermined. The CDR3 is made up of 13 amino acids. Germline V lookup: CDR1 SGHRS, CDR2 YFSETQ. The V end lost 4 bases, the J end lost 1 base, and 8 bases lay between the germline ends. The CDR3 DNA sequence: TGCGCCAGCAGCCTCGAGGGGAACACTGAAGCTTTCTTT. This encodes CASSLEGNTEAFF.

This clonotype has a count of ten or more. This sequence joins TRBV5-1 and TRBJ1-1; D is perhaps TRBD1 (5 bases). Germline CDR1 SGHRS, CDR2 YFSETQ. The CDR3 is 13 residues long. Trimming removed 4 bases at V and 11 bases at J, with 18 bases between. CDR3 residues: CASSPPSGPGAFF. The CDR3 coding sequence is TGCGCCAGCAGCCCACCGTCGGGGCCGGGTGCTTTCTTT.

This clonotype was counted only a few times. This chain connects TRBV10-3 to TRBJ1-1; D is perhaps TRBD1 (5 bases). The CDR3 totals 14 residues. V lost 3 bases, J lost 1 base, and 9 bases lay in between. Germline CDR1 is ENHRY and CDR2 is SYGVKD. Here the CDR3 reads CAISDGQGNTEAFF. For the CDR3, the DNA is TGTGCCATCAGTGATGGGCAGGGGAACACTGAAGCTTTCTTT.

The rearrangement joins TRBV7-2 to TRBJ2-3, with 8 bases fitting TRBD2. Losses at the gene ends were 5 bases for V and 0 bases for J; bases not matched to a gene: 7. The CDR3 sequence is 16 residues long. CDR1 SGHTA and CDR2 FQGNSA come from the germline V gene. CDR3 coding DNA: TGTGCCAGCAGCGGGCAACTAGCGGTGAGCACAGATACGCAGTATTTT. Its translation is CASSGQLAVSTDTQYF.

This chain connects TRBV19 to TRBJ1-5; tentatively, D is TRBD1 (5 bases). Looked up from germline, CDR1 is LNHDA and CDR2 is SQIVND (reference sequence). The V end lost 3 bases, the J end lost 5 bases, and 23 bases lay between the germline ends. The CDR3 loop spans 18 amino acids. CDR3 DNA: TGTGCCAGTAGTATCAGAGACCTAGGGACGGGTAACTATCAGCCCCAGCATTTT. It codes for CASSIRDLGTGNYQPQHF. Full variable domain (remainder filled in from reference TRBV19 and TRBJ1-5): DGGITQSPKYLFRKEGQNVTLSCEQNLNHDAMYWYRQDPGQGLRLIYYSQIVNDFQKGDIAEGYSVSREKKESFPLTVTSAQKNPTAFYLCASSIRDLGTGNYQPQHFGDGTRLSIL.

This clonotype was found many times. The chain carries TRBV9 and TRBJ2-6; D is unclear. V was pared by 3 bases and J by 0 bases, with 16 bases between. Germline V gene lookup returns CDR1 SGDLS and CDR2 YYNGEE. The CDR3 consists of 18 residues. CDR3 nucleotide sequence: TGTGCCAGCAGCGCCCTTGCCGCTTTGTCCTCTGGGGCCAACGTCCTGACTTTC. This translates into CASSALAALSSGANVLTF.

The CDR3 DNA is TGTGCCAGTAGTCTTGGGGTAGCGGGAGGAGGTTCGGATACGCAGTATTTT. Protein: CASSLGVAGGGSDTQYF. The chain uses TRBV19 and TRBJ2-3, with 10 bases identical to TRBD2. The V segment lost 5 bases and the J segment 6 bases; nucleotides outside the gene matches: 14. Germline-derived CDR1 and CDR2 are LNHDA and SQIVND (reference sequence). The CDR3 covers 17 residues.

This clonotype came up many times. The V and J genes are TRBV5-1 and TRBJ1-1; D call uncertain. The CDR3 runs to 14 residues. In germline, CDR1 is SGHRS, CDR2 YFSETQ. Between the trimmed V and J ends, which lost 2 bases and 1 base, there was a span of 9 bases. The CDR3 is CASSFSPGNTEAFF. The CDR3 nucleotides are TGCGCCAGCAGCTTCTCCCCGGGGAACACTGAAGCTTTCTTT.